This T cell receptor beta chain was recorded in a study of T cell clonality in common variable immunodeficiency. Study conclusions and caveats: T cell subpopulation sequencing would be needed to explain CVID clonality. CVID subjects shared fewer TCRbeta clones than healthy controls did.

The protocol was immunoSEQ multiplex PCR, while the TCRdb copy is restricted to in-frame clones and leaves out a portion. This repertoire holds about 47,000 clones, and none appear only once. Caucasian heritage predominated among both patients and controls. Donors gave roughly 4.5 to 8 ml heparinized peripheral whole blood. This clone has just a few counts. The antigen is not known. With the read ending 3 residues before the CDR3 end, the germline J gene is used to fill in that end. The V gene lost 3 bases and the J gene lost 6 bases, with 13 bases spanning the gap. In germline, CDR1 is SGHRS, CDR2 YFSETQ. This CDR3 comprises 13 residues.

The chain couples TRBV5-1 to TRBJ2-7, with a possible D match to TRBD1 (6 bases). Sequenced sample: peripheral blood mononuclear cells. This receptor was taken from a person aged 18-70 years in good health. The CDR3 region is CASSSLGGAEQYF. Incomplete CDR3 DNA: TGCGCCAGCAGCTCCTTAGGGGGTGCCGAG.